The sequence of this TCR beta chain was determined in a study of blood T cell repertoires in COVID-19 (dated by TCRdb to about 2020). Turning to the overall study: The collaborator samples originated in the United States, Italy and Spain and spanned the acute and convalescent phases of COVID-19. The samples were drawn from the first 160 participants of the ongoing ImmuneRACE study and from 950 to 1,500 subjects provided by 6 global collaborators. The material from the prospective study consisted of cDNA or gDNA derived from T cells, B-cell-depleted T cells, or PBMCs. Sample metadata almost always included a de-identified subject ID, COVID-19 status, age in years and sex. Subjects who had been exposed to COVID-19, were actively infected with it, or had recovered from it provided the deeply sampled blood TCRbeta repertoires that made up the dataset. The repertoires were released in a freely available public database intended as a resource for research on the immune response to SARS-CoV-2. Where available, HLA class I and class II types were taken from metadata supplied by the sample provider and were not determined by assay-based typing. Results the study describes overall, beyond this receptor: The quantity of clinical and demographic metadata differed by source and by participant and was supplied without curation.

Each collaborating institution followed its own protocols to collect whole blood in K2EDTA tubes. Collaborator samples were shipped for TCRbeta analysis as frozen whole blood, isolated PBMCs, or DNA extracted from either sample type. CDR1 and CDR2 are drawn from the germline V gene: SNHLY, FYNNEI. Including cysteine and phenylalanine, the CDR3 has 14 amino acids. The read is trimmed to its CDR3 DNA, 42 bases read in frame from base 1. V is trimmed back by 5 bases and J by 3 bases, and the junction contains 3 bases that no gene match accounts for. Concerning this clone itself: What antigen it recognizes has not been identified. No base-level quality is on record; no much larger clone is a single base apart.

TCRbeta CDR3 regions were amplified from genomic DNA by means of the immunoSEQ Assay, a bias-controlled multiplex PCR. The authors' analysis ran thus. Within the assay, amplification of reference gene primers was used to estimate how many nucleated cells each sample contained. To quantify the absolute abundance of each unique TCRbeta CDR3 rearrangement, sequence reads were collapsed and filtered. For each sample, productive Simpson clonality was calculated as the square root of Simpson's diversity index across productive rearrangements. This is the immuneACCESS table as TCRdb keeps it, with only in-frame sequences that have V and J called. A part of the clones is gone; compared with another copy, unresolved V genes explain less than half, and the rest is unexplained. Clone size and V and J calls were adopted from that table, with D and trimming inferred from the DNA. Within this sample are roughly 65,000 clones, with more than 70% of them counted one time only. Of the sample, approximately 4.2% is held by the ten largest clones.

Rearrangement joined TRBV2 to TRBJ1-4; 7 central bases correspond to TRBD1. What was sequenced was peripheral blood. This TCR was sampled from a man in his forties or fifties with acute or convalescent COVID-19. This receptor carries the CDR3 CASSWTGPNEKLFF. DNA sequence: TGTGCCAGCAGTTGGACAGGACCTAATGAAAAACTGTTTTTT. Here the CDR3 is joined to the reference TRBV2 and TRBJ1-4 genes, and the full variable domain is: EPEVTQTPSHQVTQMGQEVILRCVPISNHLYFYWYRQILGQKVEFLVSFYNNEISEKSEIFDDQFSVERPDGSNFTLKIRSTKLEDSAMYFCASSWTGPNEKLFFGSGTQLSVL.